This T cell receptor (beta chain) comes out of a study of T cell repertoires in cytomegalovirus infection. TCRdb independently ran MiXCR on the reads; one entry per CDR3 protein. The sample records 450,000 to 650,000 distinct CDR3 sequences, 26% being singletons. The sample holds many counts of this clonotype. The germline V gene has CDR1 SGHVS and CDR2 FQNEAQ. The CDR3 extends over 13 amino acids. V dropped 1 base and J dropped 7 bases, with 10 bases sitting between them. The sequence derives from a human donor in good health (CMV status not recorded). Some clones in this sample may be carry-over from other donors' samples. The chain joins TRBV7-8 to TRBJ1-2, with D tentatively TRBD1 (5 bases). Sequenced sample: PBMCs. The CDR3 DNA is TGTGCCAGCAGCTTAGAAACAGGTGGTGGCTACACCTTC. The encoded protein is CASSLETGGGYTF.